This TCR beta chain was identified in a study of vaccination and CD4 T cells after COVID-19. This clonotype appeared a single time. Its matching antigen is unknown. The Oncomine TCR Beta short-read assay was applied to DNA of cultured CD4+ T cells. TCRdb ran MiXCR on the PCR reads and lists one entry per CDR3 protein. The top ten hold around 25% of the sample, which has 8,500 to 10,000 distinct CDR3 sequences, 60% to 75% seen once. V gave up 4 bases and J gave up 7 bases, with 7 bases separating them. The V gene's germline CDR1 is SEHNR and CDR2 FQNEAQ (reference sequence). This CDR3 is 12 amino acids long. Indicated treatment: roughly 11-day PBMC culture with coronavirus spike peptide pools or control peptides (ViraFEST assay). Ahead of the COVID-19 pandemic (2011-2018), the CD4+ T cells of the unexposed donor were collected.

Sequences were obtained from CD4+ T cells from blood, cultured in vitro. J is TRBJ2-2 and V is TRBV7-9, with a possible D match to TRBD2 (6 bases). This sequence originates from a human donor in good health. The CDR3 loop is CASSWGVGELFF. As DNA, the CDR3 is TGTGCCAGCAGCTGGGGGGTCGGGGAGCTGTTTTTT.